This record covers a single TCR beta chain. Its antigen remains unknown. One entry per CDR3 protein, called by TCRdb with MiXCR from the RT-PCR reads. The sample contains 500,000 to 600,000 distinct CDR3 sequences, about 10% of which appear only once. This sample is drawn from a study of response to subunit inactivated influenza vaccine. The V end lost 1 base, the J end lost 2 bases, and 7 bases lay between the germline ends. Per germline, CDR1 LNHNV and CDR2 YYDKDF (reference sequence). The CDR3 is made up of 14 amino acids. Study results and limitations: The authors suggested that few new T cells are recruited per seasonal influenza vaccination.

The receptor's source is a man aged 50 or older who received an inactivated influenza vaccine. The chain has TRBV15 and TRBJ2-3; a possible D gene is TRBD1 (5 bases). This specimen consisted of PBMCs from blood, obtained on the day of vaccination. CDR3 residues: CATSRGQPTDTQYF. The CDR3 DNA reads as TGTGCCACCAGCAGAGGACAGCCCACAGATACGCAGTATTTT.